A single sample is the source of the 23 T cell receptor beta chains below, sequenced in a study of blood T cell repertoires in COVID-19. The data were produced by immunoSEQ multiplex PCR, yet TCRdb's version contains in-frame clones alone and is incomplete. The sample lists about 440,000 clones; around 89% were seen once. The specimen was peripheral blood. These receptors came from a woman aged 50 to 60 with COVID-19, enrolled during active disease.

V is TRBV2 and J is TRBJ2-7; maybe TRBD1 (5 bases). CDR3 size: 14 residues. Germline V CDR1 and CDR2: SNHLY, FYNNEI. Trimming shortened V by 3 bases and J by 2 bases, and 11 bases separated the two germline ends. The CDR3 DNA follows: TGTGCCAGCAGTGATGGGGCAGAGACCTACGAGCAGTACTTC. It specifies CASSDGAETYEQYF.

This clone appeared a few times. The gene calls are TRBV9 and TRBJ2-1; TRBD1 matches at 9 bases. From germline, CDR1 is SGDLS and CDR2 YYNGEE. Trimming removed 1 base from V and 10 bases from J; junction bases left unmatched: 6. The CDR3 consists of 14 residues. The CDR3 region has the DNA TGTGCCAGCAGCGTAAAACAGGGGGCTGACGAGCAGTTCTTC. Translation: CASSVKQGADEQFF. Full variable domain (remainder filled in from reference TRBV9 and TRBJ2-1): DSGVTQTPKHLITATGQRVTLRCSPRSGDLSVYWYQQSLDQGLQFLIQYYNGEERAKGNILERFSAQQFPDLHSELNLSSLELGDSALYFCASSVKQGADEQFFGPGTRLTVL.

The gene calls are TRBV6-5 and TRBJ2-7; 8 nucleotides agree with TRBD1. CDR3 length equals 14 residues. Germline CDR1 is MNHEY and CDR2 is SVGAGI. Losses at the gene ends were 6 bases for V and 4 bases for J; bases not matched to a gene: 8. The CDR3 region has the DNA TGTGCCAGCAGCCAGACAGGGGACCTATACGAGCAGTACTTC. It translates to CASSQTGDLYEQYF.

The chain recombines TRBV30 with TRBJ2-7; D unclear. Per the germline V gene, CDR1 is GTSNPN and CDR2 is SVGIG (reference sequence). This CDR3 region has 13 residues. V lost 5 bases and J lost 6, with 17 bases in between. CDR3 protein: CAWSVKPRGEQYF. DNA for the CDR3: TGTGCCTGGTCCGTTAAACCGCGAGGCGAGCAGTACTTC.

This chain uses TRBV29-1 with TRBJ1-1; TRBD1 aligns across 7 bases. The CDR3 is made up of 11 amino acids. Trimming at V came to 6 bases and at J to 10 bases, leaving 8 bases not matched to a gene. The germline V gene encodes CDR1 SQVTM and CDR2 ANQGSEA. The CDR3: CSVGQLQAAFF. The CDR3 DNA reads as TGCAGCGTGGGACAGCTACAAGCAGCTTTCTTT.

The chain's CDR3 is CASSFQGQGSGYTF. The CDR3 DNA reads as TGTGCCAGCAGTTTCCAGGGACAGGGAAGTGGCTACACCTTC. The rearrangement links TRBV27 to TRBJ1-2; TRBD1 matches 9 bases. Germline V gene sequence: CDR1 MNHEY, CDR2 SMNVEV (reference sequence). V shed 3 bases and J 7 bases; nucleotides not matched to a gene: 6. The CDR3 covers 14 residues.

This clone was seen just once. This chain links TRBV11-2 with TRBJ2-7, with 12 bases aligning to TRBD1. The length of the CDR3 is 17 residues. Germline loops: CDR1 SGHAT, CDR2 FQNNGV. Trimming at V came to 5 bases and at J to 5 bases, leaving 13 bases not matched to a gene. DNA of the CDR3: TGTGCCAGCAGCCTCTTAGGGACAGGGGGCGTCCTGGACGAGCAGTACTTC. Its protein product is CASSLLGTGGVLDEQYF.

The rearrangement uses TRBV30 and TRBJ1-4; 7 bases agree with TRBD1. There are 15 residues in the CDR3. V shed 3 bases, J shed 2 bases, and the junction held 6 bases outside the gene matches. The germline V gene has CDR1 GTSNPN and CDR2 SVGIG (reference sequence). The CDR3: CAWRETGFTNEKLFF. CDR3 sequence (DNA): TGTGCCTGGAGGGAGACAGGGTTTACTAATGAAAAACTGTTTTTT.

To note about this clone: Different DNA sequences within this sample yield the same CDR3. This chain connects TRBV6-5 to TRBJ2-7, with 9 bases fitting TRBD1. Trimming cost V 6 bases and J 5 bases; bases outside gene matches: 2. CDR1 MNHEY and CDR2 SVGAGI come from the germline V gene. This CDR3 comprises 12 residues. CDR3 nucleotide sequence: TGTGCCAGCAGCAGGGACAGGGACGAGCAGTACTTC. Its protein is CASSRDRDEQYF.

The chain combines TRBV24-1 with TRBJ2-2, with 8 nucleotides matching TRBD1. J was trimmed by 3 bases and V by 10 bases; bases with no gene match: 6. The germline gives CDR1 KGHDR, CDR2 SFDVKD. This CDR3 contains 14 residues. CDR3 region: CATGTGRYTGELFF. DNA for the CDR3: TGTGCCACGGGGACAGGACGATACACCGGGGAGCTGTTTTTT.

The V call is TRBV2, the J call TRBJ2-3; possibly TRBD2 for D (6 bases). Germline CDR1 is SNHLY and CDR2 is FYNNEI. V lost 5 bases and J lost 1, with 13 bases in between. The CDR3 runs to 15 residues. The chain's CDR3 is CASSNWGGGTDTQYF. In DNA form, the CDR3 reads TGTGCCAGCAGTAATTGGGGCGGGGGCACAGATACGCAGTATTTT.

This CDR3 is CASSLAGSSWDTEAFF. The CDR3 nucleotides are TGCGCCAGCAGCTTGGCAGGATCGAGTTGGGACACTGAAGCTTTCTTT. V is TRBV5-1 and J is TRBJ1-1; D not resolved. CDR1 SGHRS and CDR2 YFSETQ come from the germline V gene. The CDR3 runs to 16 residues. Trimming took 0 bases from V and 3 from J, leaving 15 bases between them.

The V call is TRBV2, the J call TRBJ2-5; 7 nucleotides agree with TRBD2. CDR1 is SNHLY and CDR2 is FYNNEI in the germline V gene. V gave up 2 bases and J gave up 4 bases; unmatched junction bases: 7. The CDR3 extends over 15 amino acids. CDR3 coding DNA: TGTGCCAGCAGTGAACGCGGGGGACGGGGAGAGACCCAGTACTTC. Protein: CASSERGGRGETQYF.

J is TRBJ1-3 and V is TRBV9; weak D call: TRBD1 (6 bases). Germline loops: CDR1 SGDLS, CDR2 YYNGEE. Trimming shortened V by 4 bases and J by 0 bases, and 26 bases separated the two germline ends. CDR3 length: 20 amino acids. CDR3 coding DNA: TGTGCCAGCAGCCCACCGTTAGGTGCATCGGGGGGCCTCTCTGGAAACACCATATATTTT. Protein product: CASSPPLGASGGLSGNTIYF. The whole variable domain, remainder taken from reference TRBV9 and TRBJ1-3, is DSGVTQTPKHLITATGQRVTLRCSPRSGDLSVYWYQQSLDQGLQFLIQYYNGEERAKGNILERFSAQQFPDLHSELNLSSLELGDSALYFCASSPPLGASGGLSGNTIYFGEGSWLTVV.

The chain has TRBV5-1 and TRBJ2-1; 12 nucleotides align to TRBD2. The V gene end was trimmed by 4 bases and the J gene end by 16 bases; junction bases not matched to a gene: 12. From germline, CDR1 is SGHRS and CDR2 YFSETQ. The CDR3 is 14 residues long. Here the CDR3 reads CASSPGLAGRLLFF. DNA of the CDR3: TGCGCCAGCAGCCCCGGACTAGCGGGGAGGTTGTTATTCTTC.

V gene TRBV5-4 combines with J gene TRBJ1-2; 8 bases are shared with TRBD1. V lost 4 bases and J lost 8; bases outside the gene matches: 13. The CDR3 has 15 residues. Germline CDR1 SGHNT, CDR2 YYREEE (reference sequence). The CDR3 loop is CASSPDRAGDRGYTF. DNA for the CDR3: TGTGCCAGCAGCCCGGACAGGGCAGGTGATCGAGGCTACACCTTC.

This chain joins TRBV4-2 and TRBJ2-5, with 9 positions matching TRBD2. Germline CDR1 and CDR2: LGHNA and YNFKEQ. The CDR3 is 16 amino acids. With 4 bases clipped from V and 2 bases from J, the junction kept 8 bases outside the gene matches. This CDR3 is CASSLLAGAPQETQYF. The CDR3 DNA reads TGTGCCAGCAGCCTATTAGCGGGGGCCCCTCAAGAGACCCAGTACTTC.

The chain's CDR3 is CASSFRDSQEAFF. The CDR3 bases are TGTGCCAGCAGCTTCCGGGACAGTCAAGAAGCTTTCTTT. The chain uses TRBV7-9 and TRBJ1-1; TRBD1 agrees at 7 bases. Germline trimming cut 3 bases from V and 8 bases from J; bases unmatched to any gene: 6. The CDR3 is made up of 13 amino acids. The germline V gene encodes CDR1 SEHNR and CDR2 FQNEAQ (reference sequence). The full variable domain, in which reference TRBV7-9 and TRBJ1-1 provide the parts outside the CDR3, is DTGVSQNPRHKITKRGQNVTFRCDPISEHNRLYWYRQTLGQGPEFLTYFQNEAQLEKSRLLSDRFSAERPKGSFSTLEIQRTEQGDSAMYLCASSFRDSQEAFFGQGTRLTVV.

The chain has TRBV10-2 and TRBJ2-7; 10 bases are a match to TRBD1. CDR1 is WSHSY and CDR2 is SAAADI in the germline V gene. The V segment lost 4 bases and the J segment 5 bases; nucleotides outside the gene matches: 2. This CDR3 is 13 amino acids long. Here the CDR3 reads CASSGTGGNEQYF. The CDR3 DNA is TGCGCCAGCAGTGGGACAGGGGGGAACGAGCAGTACTTC.

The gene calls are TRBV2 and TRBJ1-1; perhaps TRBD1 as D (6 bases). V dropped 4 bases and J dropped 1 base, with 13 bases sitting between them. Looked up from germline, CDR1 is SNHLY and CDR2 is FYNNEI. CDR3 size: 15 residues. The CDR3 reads CASSVQGITNTEAFF. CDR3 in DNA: TGTGCCAGCAGTGTCCAGGGGATCACGAACACTGAAGCTTTCTTT. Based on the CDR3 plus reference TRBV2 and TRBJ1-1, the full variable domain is EPEVTQTPSHQVTQMGQEVILRCVPISNHLYFYWYRQILGQKVEFLVSFYNNEISEKSEIFDDQFSVERPDGSNFTLKIRSTKLEDSAMYFCASSVQGITNTEAFFGQGTRLTVV.

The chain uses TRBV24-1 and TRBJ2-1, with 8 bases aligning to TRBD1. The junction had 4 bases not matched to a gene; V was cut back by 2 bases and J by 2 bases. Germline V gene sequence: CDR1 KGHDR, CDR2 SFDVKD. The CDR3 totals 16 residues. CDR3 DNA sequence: TGTGCCACCAGTGATTCCGGGACAGGCACCTACAATGAGCAGTTCTTC. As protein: CATSDSGTGTYNEQFF.

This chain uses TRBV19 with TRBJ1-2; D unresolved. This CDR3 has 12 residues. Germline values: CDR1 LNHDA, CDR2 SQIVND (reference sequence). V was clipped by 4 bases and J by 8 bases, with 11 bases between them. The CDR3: CASSNGVFGYTF. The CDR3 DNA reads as TGTGCCAGTAGTAACGGAGTTTTCGGCTACACCTTC. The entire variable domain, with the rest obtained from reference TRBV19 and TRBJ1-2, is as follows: DGGITQSPKYLFRKEGQNVTLSCEQNLNHDAMYWYRQDPGQGLRLIYYSQIVNDFQKGDIAEGYSVSREKKESFPLTVTSAQKNPTAFYLCASSNGVFGYTFGSGTRLTVV.

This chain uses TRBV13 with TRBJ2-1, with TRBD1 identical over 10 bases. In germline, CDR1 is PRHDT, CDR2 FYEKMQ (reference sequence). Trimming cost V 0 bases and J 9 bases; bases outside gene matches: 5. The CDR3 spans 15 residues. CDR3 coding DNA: TGTGCCAGCAGCTTAGGAGGGACAGGGGTGGTTGAGCAGTTCTTC. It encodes CASSLGGTGVVEQFF.